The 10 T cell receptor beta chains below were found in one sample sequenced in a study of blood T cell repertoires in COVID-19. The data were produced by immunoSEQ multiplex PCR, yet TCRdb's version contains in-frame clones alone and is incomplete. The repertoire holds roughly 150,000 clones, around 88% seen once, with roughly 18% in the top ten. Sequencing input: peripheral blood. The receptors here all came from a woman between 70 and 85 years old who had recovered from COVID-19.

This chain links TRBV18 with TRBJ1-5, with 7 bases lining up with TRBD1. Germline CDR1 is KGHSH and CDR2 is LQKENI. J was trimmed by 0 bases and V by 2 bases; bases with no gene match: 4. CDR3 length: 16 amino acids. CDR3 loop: CASSPGQAHSNQPQHF. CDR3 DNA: TGTGCCAGCTCACCAGGACAGGCCCATAGCAATCAGCCCCAGCATTTT.

In DNA form, the CDR3 reads TGTGCCAGCAGCCAGGTCTACGCCCCCCGGAAGGGGTATGGCTACACCTTC. Protein sequence: CASSQVYAPRKGYGYTF. This sequence joins TRBV7-2 and TRBJ1-2, with D perhaps matching TRBD1 (5 bases). Germline CDR1 reads SGHTA; CDR2 reads FQGNSA. V lost 5 bases and J lost 5, with 24 bases in between. The CDR3 is 17 amino acids.

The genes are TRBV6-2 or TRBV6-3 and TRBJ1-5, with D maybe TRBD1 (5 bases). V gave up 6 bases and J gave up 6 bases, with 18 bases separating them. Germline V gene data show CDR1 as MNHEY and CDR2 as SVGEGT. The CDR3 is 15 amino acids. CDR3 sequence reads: CASSLGLWVSQPQHF. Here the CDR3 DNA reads TGTGCCAGCAGCCTGGGGCTATGGGTAAGTCAGCCCCAGCATTTT.

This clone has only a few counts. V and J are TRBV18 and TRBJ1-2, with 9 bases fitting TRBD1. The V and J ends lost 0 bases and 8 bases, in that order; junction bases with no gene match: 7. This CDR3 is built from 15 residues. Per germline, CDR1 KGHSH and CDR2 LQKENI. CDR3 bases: TGTGCCAGCTCACCACCGGGGACAGGGCGGTGGGGCTACACCTTC. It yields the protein CASSPPGTGRWGYTF.

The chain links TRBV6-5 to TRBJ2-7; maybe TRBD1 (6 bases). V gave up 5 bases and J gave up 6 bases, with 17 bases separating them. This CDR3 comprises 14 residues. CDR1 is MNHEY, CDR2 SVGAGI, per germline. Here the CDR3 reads CASSPGAASTEQYF. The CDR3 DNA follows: TGTGCCAGCAGTCCAGGGGCCGCCAGTACCGAGCAGTACTTC.

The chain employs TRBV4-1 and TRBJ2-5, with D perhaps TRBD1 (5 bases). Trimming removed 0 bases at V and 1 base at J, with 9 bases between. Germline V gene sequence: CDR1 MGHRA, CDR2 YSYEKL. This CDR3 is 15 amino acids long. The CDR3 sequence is CASSQDRVLQETQYF. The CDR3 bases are TGCGCCAGCAGCCAAGACAGGGTACTCCAAGAGACCCAGTACTTC.

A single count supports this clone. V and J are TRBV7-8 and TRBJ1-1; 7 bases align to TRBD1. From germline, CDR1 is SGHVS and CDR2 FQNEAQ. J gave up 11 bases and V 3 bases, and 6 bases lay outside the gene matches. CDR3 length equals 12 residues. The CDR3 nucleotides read TGTGCCAGCAGCTTGGCGACAGGGCGGGCTTTCTTT. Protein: CASSLATGRAFF. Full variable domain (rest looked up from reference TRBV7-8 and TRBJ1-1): GAGVSQSPRYKVAKRGQDVALRCDPISGHVSLFWYQQALGQGPEFLTYFQNEAQLDKSGLPSDRFFAERPEGSVSTLKIQRTQQEDSAVYLCASSLATGRAFFGQGTRLTVV.

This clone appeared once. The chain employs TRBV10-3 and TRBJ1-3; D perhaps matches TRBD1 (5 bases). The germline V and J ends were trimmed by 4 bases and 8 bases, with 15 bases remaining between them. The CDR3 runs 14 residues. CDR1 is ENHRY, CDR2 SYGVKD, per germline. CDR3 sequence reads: CAISGSLGADTIYF. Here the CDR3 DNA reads TGTGCCATCAGTGGATCATTAGGGGCGGACACCATATATTTT.

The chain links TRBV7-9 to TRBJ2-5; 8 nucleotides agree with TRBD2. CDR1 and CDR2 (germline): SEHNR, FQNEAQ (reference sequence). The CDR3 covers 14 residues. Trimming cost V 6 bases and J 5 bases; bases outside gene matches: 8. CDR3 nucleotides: TGTGCCAGCAGTCAACTAGCGGCTCGGGAGACCCAGTACTTC. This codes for CASSQLAARETQYF.

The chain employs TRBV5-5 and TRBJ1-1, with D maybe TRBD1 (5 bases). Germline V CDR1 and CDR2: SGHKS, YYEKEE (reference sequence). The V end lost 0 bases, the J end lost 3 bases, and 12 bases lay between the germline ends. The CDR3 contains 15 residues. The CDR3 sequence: CASSLAGVEDTEAFF. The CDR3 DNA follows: TGTGCCAGCAGCTTGGCGGGGGTTGAGGACACTGAAGCTTTCTTT. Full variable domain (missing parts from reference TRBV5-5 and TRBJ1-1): DAGVTQSPTHLIKTRGQQVTLRCSPISGHKSVSWYQQVLGQGPQFIFQYYEKEERGRGNFPDRFSARQFPNYSSELNVNALLLGDSALYLCASSLAGVEDTEAFFGQGTRLTVV.